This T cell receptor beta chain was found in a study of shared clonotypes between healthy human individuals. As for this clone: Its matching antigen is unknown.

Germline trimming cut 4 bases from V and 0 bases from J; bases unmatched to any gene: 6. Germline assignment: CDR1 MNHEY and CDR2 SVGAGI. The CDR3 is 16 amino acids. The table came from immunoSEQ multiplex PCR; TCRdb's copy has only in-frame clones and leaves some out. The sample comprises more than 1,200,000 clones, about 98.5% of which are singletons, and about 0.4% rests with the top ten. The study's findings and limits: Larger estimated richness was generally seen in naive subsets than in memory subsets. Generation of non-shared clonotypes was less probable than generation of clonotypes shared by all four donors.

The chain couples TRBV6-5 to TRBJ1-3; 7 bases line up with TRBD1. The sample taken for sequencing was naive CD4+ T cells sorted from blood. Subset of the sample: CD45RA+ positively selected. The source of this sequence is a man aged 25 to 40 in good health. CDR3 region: CASSLGQSSSGNTIYF. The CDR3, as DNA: TGTGCCAGCAGTTTGGGACAGTCGAGCTCTGGAAACACCATATATTTT.